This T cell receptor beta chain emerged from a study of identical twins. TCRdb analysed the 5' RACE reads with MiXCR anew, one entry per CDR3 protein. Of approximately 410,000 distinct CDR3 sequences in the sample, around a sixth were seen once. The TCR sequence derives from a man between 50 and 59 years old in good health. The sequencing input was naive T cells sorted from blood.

The CDR3 sequence: CASSQGDRGRTDTQYF. The CDR3 bases are TGTGCCAGCAGCCAAGGGGACCGCGGACGCACAGATACGCAGTATTTT. This chain uses TRBV3-1 with TRBJ2-3; D might be TRBD1 or TRBD2, each matching 5 bases. The germline V gene encodes CDR1 LGHDT and CDR2 YNNKEL (reference sequence). V was cut by 1 base and J by 1 base, with 12 bases left in between. This CDR3 contains 16 residues.